One and the same sample provided the 13 T cell receptor beta chains below, sequenced in a study of cytomegalovirus exposure and HLA in healthy donors. Use of 60 Vbeta and 13 Jbeta primers characterized the PCR. Sequenced by immunoSEQ multiplex PCR; TCRdb stores in-frame clones only, minus some. This table holds 55,000 or so clones, around 70% found once. Input material: PBMCs. The receptors originated from a man aged 18 to 29 in good health and CMV-seronegative.

V usage is TRBV7-9 and J usage is TRBJ1-4, with 8 bases identical to TRBD1. Germline V CDR1 and CDR2: SEHNR, FQNEAQ (reference sequence). After removal of 10 bases from V and 4 bases from J, the junction contained 5 bases not matched to a gene. The CDR3 is made up of 13 amino acids. This chain's CDR3 is CATRQGINEKLFF. The CDR3 nucleotides read TGTGCCACCCGACAGGGGATTAATGAAAAACTGTTTTTT.

The chain carries TRBV19 and TRBJ2-3; 7 bases are a match to TRBD1. The CDR3 is 13 amino acids. CDR1 is LNHDA and CDR2 is SQIVND in the germline V gene (reference sequence). V shed 11 bases, J shed 6 bases, and the junction held 11 bases outside the gene matches. CDR3 sequence (DNA): TGTGCCTCACGGACAGGCGGCGGGGATACGCAGTATTTT. Its protein product is CASRTGGGDTQYF.

The chain couples TRBV6-4 to TRBJ2-2, with unresolved D. The CDR3 runs 14 residues. Per germline, CDR1 MRHNA and CDR2 SNTAGT. V lost 5 bases to trimming and J lost 0 bases, with 7 bases between them. CDR3 coding DNA: TGTGCCAGCAGTCTTGAGTCGAACACCGGGGAGCTGTTTTTT. This codes for CASSLESNTGELFF.

The chain combines TRBV28 with TRBJ2-4; 9 bases agree with TRBD2. Germline CDR1 and CDR2: MDHEN and SYDVKM. This CDR3 comprises 14 residues. V trimming: 6 bases; J trimming: 8 bases; junction bases outside the gene matches: 8. DNA of the CDR3: TGTGCCAGCAGCAAGGCGGGAGGGCAAGACATTCAGTACTTC. The encoded protein is CASSKAGGQDIQYF.

This rearrangement joins TRBV14 to TRBJ2-7, with TRBD1 matching over 8 bases. Germline CDR1 reads SGHDN; CDR2 reads FVKESK. The J segment lost 4 bases and the V segment lost 2 bases, leaving 4 bases of the junction unmatched. The CDR3 length is 14 residues. This CDR3 reads CASSQRTGRYEQYF. For the CDR3, the DNA is TGTGCCAGCAGCCAACGGACAGGGCGTTACGAGCAGTACTTC.

This clone showed up just a few times. The V gene is TRBV5-1, the J gene TRBJ2-3, with 15 bases matching TRBD2. V was clipped by 2 bases and J by 0 bases; unmatched bases: 4. The CDR3 spans 18 residues. Germline loops: CDR1 SGHRS, CDR2 YFSETQ. The CDR3 protein is CASSFGTSGRTSTDTQYF. Written as DNA, the CDR3 is TGCGCCAGCAGCTTTGGGACTAGCGGGAGGACTAGCACAGATACGCAGTATTTT. The variable domain in full, completed from reference TRBV5-1 and TRBJ2-3, reads KAGVTQTPRYLIKTRGQQVTLSCSPISGHRSVSWYQQTPGQGLQFLFEYFSETQRNKGNFPGRFSGRQFSNSRSEMNVSTLELGDSALYLCASSFGTSGRTSTDTQYFGPGTRLTVL.

The chain joins TRBV6-5 to TRBJ1-3; weak D call: TRBD1 (5 bases). The CDR3 spans 12 residues. V lost 10 bases to trimming and J lost 2 bases, with 9 bases between them. Germline V gene data show CDR1 as MNHEY and CDR2 as SVGAGI. Here the CDR3 DNA reads TGTGCCACAAGGGGTCCTGGAAACACCATATATTTT. Translating it yields CATRGPGNTIYF.

CDR3 coding DNA: TGTGCCAGCAGTTCCCCGCCGGGAGCCTACGAGCAGTACTTC. Its protein product is CASSSPPGAYEQYF. The gene calls are TRBV28 and TRBJ2-7; D possibly corresponds to TRBD2 (6 bases). V lost 4 bases and J lost 2, with 12 bases in between. The CDR3 extends over 14 amino acids. Germline CDR1 MDHEN, CDR2 SYDVKM.

This clone came up a few times. The chain is built from TRBV7-8 and TRBJ1-1; D is ambiguous. This CDR3 is 12 amino acids long. Per germline, CDR1 SGHVS and CDR2 FQNEAQ. Trimming cost V 8 bases and J 4 bases, with 11 bases left between them. The CDR3 here is CASARGGTEAFF. CDR3 DNA: TGTGCCAGCGCGCGGGGTGGCACTGAAGCTTTCTTT.

The chain is built from TRBV28 and TRBJ1-6; TRBD1 agrees at 10 bases. The germline V gene encodes CDR1 MDHEN and CDR2 SYDVKM. V trimming: 3 bases; J trimming: 9 bases; junction bases outside the gene matches: 5. This CDR3 spans 15 amino acids. The CDR3 loop reads CASSLDRGIVSPLHF. CDR3 coding DNA: TGTGCCAGCAGTTTGGACAGGGGGATTGTTTCACCCCTCCACTTT.

The V and J genes are TRBV7-2 and TRBJ1-1; weak D call: TRBD1 (6 bases). The V and J ends lost 4 bases and 1 base respectively, with 10 bases between them. CDR3 length: 14 residues. The germline gives CDR1 SGHTA, CDR2 FQGNSA. The CDR3 sequence: CASSWGRGNTEAFF. The CDR3 DNA is TGTGCCAGCAGCTGGGGGCGAGGGAACACTGAAGCTTTCTTT.

Remarks on this clone: Additional DNA sequences in this sample encode the identical CDR3. The chain joins TRBV18 to TRBJ2-5, with 7 nucleotides matching TRBD1. CDR1 is KGHSH, CDR2 LQKENI, per germline. The CDR3 is 14 amino acids. V trimming: 1 base; J trimming: 3 bases; junction bases outside the gene matches: 2. CDR3 sequence (DNA): TGTGCCAGCTCACCACTGGGGACAGAAGAGACCCAGTACTTC. It codes for CASSPLGTEETQYF.

The genes are TRBV7-9 and TRBJ2-7; 9 nucleotides match TRBD1. This CDR3 is built from 14 residues. Germline V CDR1 and CDR2: SEHNR, FQNEAQ (reference sequence). The V and J ends lost 5 bases and 5 bases, in that order; junction bases with no gene match: 7. CDR3 in amino acids: CASSPGQGPHEQYF. Here the CDR3 DNA reads TGTGCCAGCAGCCCCGGACAGGGGCCCCACGAGCAGTACTTC.